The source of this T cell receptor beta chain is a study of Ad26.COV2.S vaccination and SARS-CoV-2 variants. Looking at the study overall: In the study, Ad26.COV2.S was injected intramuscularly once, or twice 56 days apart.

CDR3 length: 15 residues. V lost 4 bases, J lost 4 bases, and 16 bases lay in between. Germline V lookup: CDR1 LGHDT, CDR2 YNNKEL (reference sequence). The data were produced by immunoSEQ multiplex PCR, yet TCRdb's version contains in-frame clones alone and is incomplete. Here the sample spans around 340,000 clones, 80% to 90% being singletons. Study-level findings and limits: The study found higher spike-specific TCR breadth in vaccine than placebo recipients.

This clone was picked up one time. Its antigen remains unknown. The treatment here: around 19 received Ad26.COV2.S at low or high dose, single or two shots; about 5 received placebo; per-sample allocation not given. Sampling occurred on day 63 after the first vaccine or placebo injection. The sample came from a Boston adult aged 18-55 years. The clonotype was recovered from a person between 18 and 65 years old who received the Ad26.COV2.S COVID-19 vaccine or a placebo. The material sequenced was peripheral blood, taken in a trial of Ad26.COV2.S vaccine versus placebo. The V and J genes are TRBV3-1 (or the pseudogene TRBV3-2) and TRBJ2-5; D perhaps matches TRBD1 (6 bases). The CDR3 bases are TGTGCCAGCAGCCGATCGACAGGAGCAGGAGAGACCCAGTACTTC. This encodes CASSRSTGAGETQYF.